This TCR beta chain was found in a study of T-cell reconstitution after alpha-beta-depleted transplantation in children. CDR3 length: 16 amino acids. Germline loops: CDR1 DFQATT, CDR2 SNEGSKA (reference sequence). The V end lost 5 bases, the J end lost 1 base, and 20 bases lay between the germline ends. This clonotype was picked up many times. Preparation of the TCRbeta library used unique molecular identifiers. TCRdb independently ran MiXCR on the PCR reads; one entry per CDR3 protein. Of hundreds of thousands of distinct CDR3 sequences in the sample, roughly 15% were seen once. The clonotype originates from a human donor who donated a stem cell graft to a child with acute myeloid leukemia. The material was PBMCs from the stem cell graft donor, obtained from the stem cell graft. V and J are TRBV20-1 and TRBJ2-5; D possibly corresponds to TRBD2 (7 bases). The CDR3 DNA reads TGCAGTGCTGTACCGTGGGAGGGGGGCACCCAAGAGACCCAGTACTTC. Translating it yields CSAVPWEGGTQETQYF.